This T cell receptor beta chain came from a study of control samples from healthy donors and cancer patients. Trimming took 2 bases from V and 8 from J, leaving 4 bases between them. The CDR3 extends over 11 amino acids. From germline, CDR1 is MGHRA and CDR2 YSYEKL. Sequencing was performed with immunoSEQ multiplex PCR; in TCRdb, only in-frame clones are kept and a portion is missing. The table includes 20,000 to 30,000 clones, approximately 85% detected once. This sequence originates from a woman aged 60 to 75 with head and neck cancer. The chain links TRBV4-1 to TRBJ2-1; D uncertain. The specimen was PBMCs. This CDR3 is CASSQMDEQFF. In nucleotides, the CDR3 is TGCGCCAGCAGCCAAATGGATGAGCAGTTCTTC.